A single TCR beta chain is shown here with its context. Its target is not known. Documented treatment: roughly 19 received Ad26.COV2.S at low or high dose, single or two shots; 5 received placebo; per-sample allocation not given. The investigators took samples on day 63 after the first vaccine or placebo injection. V was pared by 6 bases and J by 3 bases, with 15 bases between. The germline V gene has CDR1 MNHEY and CDR2 SMNVEV (reference sequence). CDR3 size: 14 residues. This record belongs to a study of Ad26.COV2.S vaccination and SARS-CoV-2 variants. Produced via immunoSEQ multiplex PCR; TCRdb's table is partial and in-frame only. The sample yields about 350,000 clones, about 88% seen once. Study outcomes and limitations: With respect to non-spike TCR breadth, vaccine and placebo recipients were similar.

The receptor was derived from a person aged 18 to 59 who received the Ad26.COV2.S COVID-19 vaccine or a placebo. This rearrangement joins TRBV27 to TRBJ2-7, with a weak D call TRBD2 (5 bases). Sequences were derived from peripheral blood, sampled in a trial of Ad26.COV2.S vaccine versus placebo. The CDR3 reads CASSYSSRGYEQYF. CDR3 nucleotides: TGTGCCAGCAGCTACTCCTCCCGGGGCTACGAGCAGTACTTC.